This T cell receptor (beta chain) appears in the sequencing data of a study of Graves' ophthalmopathy and Graves' hyperthyroidism. This CDR3 contains 13 residues. V lost 10 bases, J lost 5 bases, and 17 bases lay in between. TCR beta CDR3 amplification used RNA transcripts. RT-PCR was first run with HTBI primers, then multiplex PCR in a second round. TCRdb re-analysed the multiplex PCR reads in MiXCR, keeping a single row per CDR3 protein. The sample lists a few hundred thousand distinct CDR3 sequences, roughly 16% seen once, with about 12% in the top ten. The sequenced sample consisted of peripheral blood. The chain is built from TRBV12-3 or TRBV12-4 and TRBJ2-5; D remains unclear. The TCR was taken from an adult man with Graves' ophthalmopathy. CDR3 sequence: CATKGDLEETQYF. In DNA, the CDR3 is TGTGCCACCAAAGGTGACCTGGAGGAGACCCAGTACTTC.